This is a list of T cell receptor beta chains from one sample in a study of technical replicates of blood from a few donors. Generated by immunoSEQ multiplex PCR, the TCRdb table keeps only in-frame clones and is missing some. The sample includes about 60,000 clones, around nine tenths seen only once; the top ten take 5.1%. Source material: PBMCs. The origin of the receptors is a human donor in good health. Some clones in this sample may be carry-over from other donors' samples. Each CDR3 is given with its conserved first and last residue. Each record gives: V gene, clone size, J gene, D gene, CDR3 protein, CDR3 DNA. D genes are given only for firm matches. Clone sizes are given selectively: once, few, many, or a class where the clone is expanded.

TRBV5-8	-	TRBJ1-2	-	CASSLLPLGLEGYTF	TGTGCCAGCAGCTTGTTGCCGTTGGGGCTGGAGGGCTACACCTTC
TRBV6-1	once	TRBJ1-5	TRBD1	CASSETGERGQPQHF	TGTGCCAGCAGTGAGACAGGGGAACGGGGTCAGCCCCAGCATTTT
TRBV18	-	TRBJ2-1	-	CASSIAIRFDEQFF	TGTGCCAGCTCCATAGCAATACGGTTCGATGAGCAGTTCTTC
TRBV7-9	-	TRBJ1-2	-	CASSQHNNYGYTF	TGTGCCAGCAGCCAACATAATAACTATGGCTACACCTTC
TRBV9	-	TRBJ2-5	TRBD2	CASSPIAGGTETQYF	TGTGCCAGCAGCCCCATTGCGGGGGGGACTGAGACCCAGTACTTC
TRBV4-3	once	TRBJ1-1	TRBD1	CASSQEDRGHTEAFF	TGCGCCAGCAGCCAAGAGGACAGGGGACACACTGAAGCTTTCTTT
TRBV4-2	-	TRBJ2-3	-	CASSSLTPLHPGDTQYF	TGTGCCAGCAGCTCACTAACCCCCCTTCATCCGGGAGATACGCAGTATTTT
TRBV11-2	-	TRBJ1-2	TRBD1	CATGGQGRIYGYTF	TGTGCCACCGGGGGACAGGGCCGTATCTATGGCTACACCTTC
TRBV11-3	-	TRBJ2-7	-	CASSGPGLPKAYEQYF	TGTGCCAGCAGCGGACCAGGGCTACCGAAGGCCTACGAGCAGTACTTC
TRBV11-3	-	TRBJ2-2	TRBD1	CASSRTGSGELFF	TGTGCCAGCAGCAGGACAGGGTCCGGGGAGCTGTTTTTT
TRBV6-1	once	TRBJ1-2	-	CASRSEPQGNYGYTF	TGTGCCAGCAGGTCAGAGCCCCAGGGGAACTATGGCTACACCTTC
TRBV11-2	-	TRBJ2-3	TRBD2	CASRIAGGPDTQYF	TGTGCCAGCCGTATAGCGGGAGGGCCAGATACGCAGTATTTT
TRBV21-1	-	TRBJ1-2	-	CASSKEGARGGYTF	TGTGCCAGCAGCAAAGAAGGAGCCCGCGGGGGCTACACCTTC
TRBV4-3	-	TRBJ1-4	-	CASSQEARGAYAEKLFF	TGCGCCAGCAGCCAAGAGGCTCGGGGGGCTTATGCTGAAAAACTGTTTTTT
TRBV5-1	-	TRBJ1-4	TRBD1	CASRQDPDRGEKLFF	TGCGCCAGCAGGCAGGACCCCGACAGGGGTGAAAAACTGTTTTTT
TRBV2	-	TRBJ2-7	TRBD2	CASSTRLAEKYEQYF	TGTGCCAGCAGTACTAGACTAGCGGAGAAGTACGAGCAGTACTTC
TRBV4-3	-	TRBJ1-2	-	CASSQGQDLGYTF	TGCGCCAGCAGCCAGGGACAAGATCTTGGCTACACCTTC
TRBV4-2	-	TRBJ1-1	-	CASSHPDKNTEAFF	TGTGCCAGCAGCCACCCCGACAAGAACACTGAAGCTTTCTTT
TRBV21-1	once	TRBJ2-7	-	CASSNGQGPYEQYF	TGTGCCAGCTCCAACGGACAGGGTCCCTACGAGCAGTACTTC
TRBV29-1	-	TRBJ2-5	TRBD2	CSVRGAQGETQYF	TGCAGCGTGCGGGGGGCGCAGGGAGAGACCCAGTACTTC
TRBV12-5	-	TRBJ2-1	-	CASGFRLSYNEQFF	TGTGCTAGTGGTTTCCGTCTCTCCTACAATGAGCAGTTCTTC
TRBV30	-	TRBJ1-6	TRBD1	CAWTNRQGWYNSPLHF	TGTGCCTGGACCAACCGACAGGGATGGTATAATTCACCCCTCCACTTT
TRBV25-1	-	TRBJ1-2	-	CASSEGTGSLYGYTF	TGTGCCAGCAGTGAAGGGACCGGGAGCCTCTATGGCTACACCTTC
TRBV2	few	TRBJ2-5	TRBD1	CASGDRVGSETQYF	TGTGCCAGCGGGGACAGGGTGGGCTCGGAGACCCAGTACTTC
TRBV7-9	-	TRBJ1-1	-	CASSFGSSNVRNTEAFF	TGTGCCAGCAGCTTTGGTTCTTCGAATGTCAGGAACACTGAAGCTTTCTTT
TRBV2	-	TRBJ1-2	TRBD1	CASRGGQGYGYTF	TGTGCCAGCAGGGGGGGACAGGGATATGGCTACACCTTC
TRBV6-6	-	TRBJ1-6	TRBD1	CASTMDRVSPLHF	TGTGCCAGCACTATGGACAGGGTCTCACCCCTCCACTTT
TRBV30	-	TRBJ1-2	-	CAWAPGQYGGYTF	TGTGCCTGGGCTCCGGGACAATATGGAGGCTACACCTTC
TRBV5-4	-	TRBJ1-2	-	CASSLGQIQYGYTF	TGTGCCAGCAGCTTGGGACAGATCCAGTATGGCTACACCTTT
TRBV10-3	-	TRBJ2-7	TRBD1	CASRGTYPYEQYF	TGTGCCTCCAGGGGGACGTACCCCTACGAGCAGTACTTC
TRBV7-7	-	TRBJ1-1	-	CASSSQANTEAFF	TGTGCCAGCAGCTCGCAGGCGAACACTGAAGCTTTCTTT
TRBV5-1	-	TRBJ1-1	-	CASSHRDRNTEAFF	TGCGCCAGCAGCCACCGCGACAGGAACACTGAAGCTTTCTTT
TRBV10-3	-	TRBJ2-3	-	CASSGIPGTDTQYF	TGTGCCAGCTCAGGGATCCCCGGGACAGATACGCAGTATTTT
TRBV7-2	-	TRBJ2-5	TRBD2	CASSLGTSGVSQETQYF	TGTGCCAGCAGTTTAGGGACTAGCGGGGTATCCCAAGAGACCCAGTACTTC
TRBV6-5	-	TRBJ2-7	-	CASSYGDSYEQYF	TGTGCCAGCAGTTATGGAGATTCCTACGAGCAGTACTTC
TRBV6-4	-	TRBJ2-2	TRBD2	CASSRLAEHTGELFF	TGTGCCAGCAGCCGACTAGCGGAGCACACCGGGGAGCTGTTTTTT
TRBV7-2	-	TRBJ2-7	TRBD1	CASSLLGQGAREQYF	TGTGCCAGCAGCTTATTGGGACAGGGGGCGAGGGAGCAGTACTTC
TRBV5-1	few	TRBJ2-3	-	CASSLSGTDTQYF	TGCGCCAGCAGCTTGTCAGGCACAGATACGCAGTATTTT
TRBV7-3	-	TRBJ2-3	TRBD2	CASSSSGDKQYF	TGTGCCAGCAGCTCTAGCGGGGATAAGCAGTATTTT
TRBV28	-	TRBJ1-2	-	CASSLGGGGGDYGYTF	TGTGCCAGCAGTTTGGGGGGAGGCGGGGGAGATTATGGCTACACCTTC